The 2 T cell receptor beta chains in this list originate from one sample, sequenced in a study of T-cell memory formation after mild COVID-19 (dated by TCRdb to the early 2020s). The library was prepared using 5' RACE. The instrument given in TCRdb is Illumina NovaSeq 6000. The public reads were reanalyzed by TCRdb: fastp trimming at Q25, MiXCR alignment, in-frame beta chains only. Each CDR3 protein gets just one entry, which takes the most common genes and DNA from the rows behind it. This sample lists around 300,000 distinct CDR3 sequences; approximately 13% were detected once. Of the sample, 20% to 25% falls within the top ten clones. The sample consisted of PBMCs or a T cell subset sorted from them (not recorded which). Receptors were obtained from a man aged 18 to 29 who had mild COVID-19 (a few samples of this study predate the infection). The sample titles of this study are shuffled in the database, so cell type and time point are left out; the donor was told from shared clones.

This chain uses TRBV20-1 with TRBJ1-6; 7 bases fit TRBD1. CDR3 length: 14 amino acids. V lost 1 base to trimming and J lost 8 bases; unmatched junction nucleotides: 5. The germline V gene has CDR1 DFQATT and CDR2 SNEGSKA (reference sequence). The CDR3 region is CSARAGTDDSPLHF. CDR3 DNA sequence: TGCAGTGCTAGAGCCGGGACAGACGATTCACCCCTCCACTTT.

This chain links TRBV20-1 with TRBJ1-1; 7 bases are a match to TRBD1. The junction had 11 bases not matched to a gene; V was cut back by 7 bases and J by 6 bases. This CDR3 is 13 amino acids long. Germline loops: CDR1 DFQATT, CDR2 SNEGSKA (reference sequence). The CDR3 is CSVTTGRGPEAFF. The DNA for the CDR3 is TGCAGTGTTACGACAGGGAGGGGACCTGAAGCTTTCTTT.